This T cell receptor beta chain was captured in a study of control samples from healthy donors and cancer patients. Assay: immunoSEQ multiplex PCR; the TCRdb copy retains only in-frame clones and omits some. In the table there are 150,000 to 200,000 clones, 91% of which are singletons. In germline, CDR1 is SGHDT, CDR2 YYEEEE. Trimming pared 2 bases from V and 0 bases from J, leaving 11 bases between. The CDR3 extends over 15 amino acids. The chain couples TRBV5-6 to TRBJ1-2; D gene ambiguous. The clonotype was recovered from a woman aged 40 to 50 in good health. Source material: blood. CDR3: CASSFVSSANYGYTF. For the CDR3, the DNA is TGTGCCAGCAGCTTTGTGAGTAGCGCTAACTATGGCTACACCTTC.